The 22 T cell receptor beta chains presented below share a single source sample, sequenced in a study of response to subunit inactivated influenza vaccine. TCRdb re-derived calls from the RT-PCR reads in MiXCR, one entry per CDR3 protein. The sample has hundreds of thousands of distinct CDR3 sequences; approximately 17% are singletons. The sample consisted of PBMCs from blood, taken about 5 days after vaccination. These receptor sequences come from a man aged 45-60 years who received an inactivated influenza vaccine.

This clonotype was recorded a few times. CDR3 DNA sequence: TGTGCCAGCAATCCGGGACAGAGCTACGAGCAGTACTTC. This codes for CASNPGQSYEQYF. The chain is built from TRBV12-3 or TRBV12-4 and TRBJ2-7; TRBD1 matches 7 bases. Trimming at V came to 7 bases and at J to 3 bases, leaving 6 bases not matched to a gene. This CDR3 contains 13 residues.

In this sample, this clonotype turned up a few times. The chain carries TRBV20-1 and TRBJ2-7; D is possibly TRBD2 (5 bases). The CDR3 length is 14 residues. V shed 8 bases and J shed 7 bases, with 24 bases lying between them. The germline V gene has CDR1 DFQATT and CDR2 SNEGSKA (reference sequence). CDR3 amino acids: CSSYGPTGFGEQYF. The CDR3 DNA reads TGCAGTTCTTACGGGCCCACGGGATTCGGGGAGCAGTACTTC.

This chain connects TRBV10-3 to TRBJ2-2; D is ambiguous. Germline CDR1 is ENHRY and CDR2 is SYGVKD. The V end was cut by 3 bases, the J end by 0 bases, with 11 bases between. This CDR3 has 16 amino acids. Here the CDR3 reads CAISERIVPNTGELFF. The DNA of the CDR3 is TGTGCCATCAGTGAACGGATTGTGCCGAACACCGGGGAGCTGTTTTTT.

This clonotype was counted a few times. The chain links TRBV4-2 to TRBJ2-1, with no clear D. Germline V gives CDR1 LGHNA, CDR2 YNFKEQ. V was shortened by 0 bases and J by 9 bases, with 9 bases between the two germline ends. The CDR3 extends over 13 amino acids. CDR3 sequence: CASSQDWNSEQFF. For the CDR3, the DNA is TGTGCCAGCAGCCAAGATTGGAACAGTGAGCAGTTCTTC.

This chain uses TRBV5-1 with TRBJ1-3, with TRBD1 matching over 10 bases. Germline V lookup: CDR1 SGHRS, CDR2 YFSETQ. The CDR3 covers 16 residues. Losses at the gene ends were 0 bases for V and 4 bases for J; bases not matched to a gene: 4. The CDR3 DNA sequence: TGCGCCAGCAGCTTGGTGGACAGGGGGAGAGGAAACACCATATATTTT. Protein sequence: CASSLVDRGRGNTIYF.

In its sample, this clonotype was seen a few times. J is TRBJ2-4 and V is TRBV5-1; TRBD1 is a possible D gene (6 bases). Germline V gene sequence: CDR1 SGHRS, CDR2 YFSETQ. Trimming cost V 4 bases and J 3 bases, with 11 bases left between them. The length of the CDR3 is 14 residues. The CDR3 nucleotides read TGCGCCAGCAGCCTGACAGGCGACAAAAACATTCAGTACTTC. The encoded protein is CASSLTGDKNIQYF.

This clonotype was counted only a few times. This chain connects TRBV6-5 to TRBJ2-2; D is uncertain. CDR3 length equals 12 residues. V was clipped by 6 bases and J by 10 bases, with 12 bases between them. CDR1 MNHEY and CDR2 SVGAGI come from the germline V gene. This chain's CDR3 is CASSPDLEELFF. The CDR3 DNA is TGTGCCAGCAGCCCGGATCTAGAGGAGCTGTTTTTT.

The rearrangement uses TRBV7-9 and TRBJ2-5, with D possibly being TRBD1 or TRBD2 (6 bases each). The germline gives CDR1 SEHNR, CDR2 FQNEAQ (reference sequence). The CDR3 consists of 14 residues. Trimming cost V 5 bases and J 1 base, with 11 bases left between them. The CDR3 loop is CASSRGTLQETQYF. CDR3 sequence (DNA): TGTGCCAGCAGCCGCGGGACACTCCAAGAGACCCAGTACTTC.

Concerning this clonotype itself: The junction shows a germline mismatch at one end, possibly a read error. V usage is TRBV20-1 and J usage is TRBJ2-7; 7 positions match TRBD1. The CDR3 contains 12 residues. Germline loops: CDR1 DFQATT, CDR2 SNEGSKA (reference sequence). CDR3 nucleotide sequence: TGCAGTGTTAGAGTGACGGACAGGAAGCAGTACTTC. Encoded protein: CSVRVTDRKQYF.

This clonotype has just a few counts. This chain links TRBV28 with TRBJ2-7; D is possibly TRBD2 (6 bases). The CDR3 totals 16 residues. The germline CDR1 and CDR2 sequences are MDHEN and SYDVKM. The germline V and J ends were trimmed by 6 bases and 2 bases, with 20 bases remaining between them. In nucleotides, the CDR3 is TGTGCCAGCAGCAAAAGCTCTAGCGCCCTTACCTACGAGCAGTACTTC. Protein sequence: CASSKSSSALTYEQYF.

This clonotype was counted between two and nine times. The J gene is TRBJ1-1, the V gene TRBV7-2, with 7 bases that match TRBD1. CDR1 is SGHTA and CDR2 is FQGNSA in the germline V gene. The CDR3 runs to 14 residues. With 5 bases clipped from V and 4 bases from J, the junction kept 7 bases outside the gene matches. The DNA of the CDR3 is TGTGCCAGCAGCCTAACAGGGGCGATCACTGAAGCTTTCTTT. It translates to CASSLTGAITEAFF.

V and J are TRBV7-2 and TRBJ2-7, with D unresolved. The V and J ends lost 7 bases and 9 bases respectively, with 13 bases between them. This CDR3 has 11 amino acids. Germline CDR1 reads SGHTA; CDR2 reads FQGNSA. The CDR3 nucleotides are TGTGCCAGCACCCTGGATTATGTGCAGTACTTC. Amino acid sequence: CASTLDYVQYF.

J is TRBJ2-5 and V is TRBV18; D possibly corresponds to TRBD1 (6 bases). CDR1 KGHSH and CDR2 LQKENI come from the germline V gene. The CDR3 spans 15 residues. The V end was cut by 5 bases, the J end by 5 bases, with 18 bases between. CDR3 protein: CASSTIQGFQETQYF. The CDR3 nucleotides read TGTGCCAGCTCAACTATACAGGGTTTTCAGGAGACCCAGTACTTC.

The rearrangement uses TRBV3-1 and TRBJ1-3; D is ambiguous. Trimming removed 11 bases at V and 0 bases at J, with 23 bases between. The CDR3 has 17 residues. Germline lookup yields CDR1 LGHDT and CDR2 YNNKEL (reference sequence). This CDR3 reads CASCPYINSLSGNTIYF. For the CDR3, the DNA is TGTGCCTCCTGCCCTTACATCAACTCCCTCTCTGGAAACACCATATATTTT.

This clonotype was seen many times. The chain has TRBV7-6 and TRBJ2-3, with a possible D match to TRBD2 (7 bases). The CDR3 is 15 amino acids. CDR1 is SGHVS and CDR2 is FNYEAQ in the germline V gene. Trimming shortened V by 2 bases and J by 0 bases, and 9 bases separated the two germline ends. CDR3 residues: CASSLRGGSTDTQYF. CDR3 in DNA: TGTGCCAGCAGCTTAAGGGGGGGTAGCACAGATACGCAGTATTTT.

Ten or more counts support this clonotype. The chain carries TRBV4-3 and TRBJ1-2; a weak D match, TRBD1 (5 bases). The CDR3 consists of 13 residues. Germline V gene lookup returns CDR1 LGHNA and CDR2 YSLEER. Trimming pared 1 base from V and 3 bases from J, leaving 6 bases between. This CDR3 reads CASSQGGDYGYTF. The CDR3 nucleotides are TGCGCCAGCAGCCAAGGGGGGGACTATGGCTACACCTTC.

The chain joins TRBV28 to TRBJ1-1, with 7 bases lining up with TRBD1. The CDR3 totals 14 residues. V gave up 6 bases and J gave up 10 bases; unmatched junction bases: 14. Germline lookup yields CDR1 MDHEN and CDR2 SYDVKM. The CDR3 spells CASSHGGQETGAFF. The CDR3 DNA sequence: TGTGCCAGCAGCCACGGAGGACAGGAAACGGGAGCTTTCTTT.

The chain recombines TRBV6-5 with TRBJ2-6; D ambiguous. This CDR3 is 14 amino acids long. The germline V and J ends were trimmed by 7 bases and 0 bases, with 7 bases remaining between them. The V gene's germline CDR1 is MNHEY and CDR2 SVGAGI. The CDR3: CASNSASGANVLTF. The CDR3 coding sequence is TGTGCCAGCAATTCTGCCTCTGGGGCCAACGTCCTGACTTTC.

This clonotype was seen a handful of times. The rearrangement uses TRBV27 and TRBJ2-2, with 8 bases aligning to TRBD1. The V and J ends lost 8 bases and 7 bases, in that order; junction bases with no gene match: 18. Per germline, CDR1 MNHEY and CDR2 SMNVEV (reference sequence). The CDR3 runs 17 residues. The CDR3 nucleotides read TGTGCCAGCGGATATTTCCTAGGCAGGGGGCTGGACGGGGAGCTGTTTTTT. Translating it yields CASGYFLGRGLDGELFF.

The table lists this clonotype with a few counts. The chain is built from TRBV3-1 and TRBJ1-6, with D unresolved. Deletions cut 4 bases from V and 7 bases from J, with 14 bases between. The CDR3 totals 15 residues. CDR1 is LGHDT, CDR2 YNNKEL, per germline (reference sequence). The CDR3 sequence is CASSPSVQGNSPLHF. As DNA, the CDR3 is TGTGCCAGCAGCCCGTCGGTTCAAGGGAATTCACCCCTCCACTTT.

This clonotype has just a few counts. This rearrangement joins TRBV2 to TRBJ2-2, with D perhaps TRBD1 (6 bases). Trimming pared 3 bases from V and 4 bases from J, leaving 12 bases between. The CDR3 runs 15 residues. CDR1 is SNHLY, CDR2 FYNNEI, per germline. CDR3 protein: CASSDGQTITGELFF. The CDR3 bases are TGTGCCAGCAGTGATGGACAGACCATCACCGGGGAGCTGTTTTTT.

This chain links TRBV5-1 with TRBJ2-1; TRBD1 matches at 9 bases. J was trimmed by 6 bases and V by 0 bases; bases with no gene match: 4. Germline CDR1 SGHRS, CDR2 YFSETQ. This CDR3 region has 15 residues. CDR3 in DNA: TGCGCCAGCAGCTTGGGGGAGGACAGGGGCAATGAGCAGTTCTTC. The encoded protein is CASSLGEDRGNEQFF.